This T cell receptor (beta chain) stems from a study of regulatory T cells in long-lasting Graves disease. Deletions cut 4 bases from V and 7 bases from J, with 20 bases between. The CDR3 loop spans 16 amino acids. The germline V gene encodes CDR1 PRHDT and CDR2 FYEKMQ (reference sequence). About this clonotype: Its specificity is not known.

Arm-PCR of CDR3 regions with iRepertoire HTBI primers generated TCR beta libraries. In the original workflow: The samples included around 60 TRBV and around 15 TRBJ segments. One entry per CDR3 protein results from TCRdb running MiXCR on the multiplex PCR reads. TCRdb assigned the V and J calls; the authors' analysis was not used. The table shows 200,000 to 250,000 distinct CDR3 sequences, with approximately 20% occurring only once. The study's findings and limits: Favoring TRBV28, TRBJ1-2 and TRBJ2-5 was a feature seen in persistent disease. Persistent Graves' patients showed a TCR diversity that was lower than that of newly diagnosed ones.

The sample's time point: newly diagnosed GD, antithyroid drugs for less than 3 months. TCR sequences were obtained from RNA taken from PBMCs. Enrollment of patients was through an endocrinology department in Xi'an, China. The J gene is TRBJ1-5, the V gene TRBV13, with D tentatively TRBD1 (6 bases). This clonotype was obtained from a female donor with Graves disease. Sequenced material: peripheral blood mononuclear cells (PBMCs), taken at new diagnosis, from a patient treated with antithyroid drugs. CDR3 loop: CASSYHGGGANQPQHF. As DNA, the CDR3 is TGTGCCAGCAGCTACCATGGGGGGGGGGCTAACCAGCCCCAGCATTTT.